These 2 T cell receptor beta chains originate from one sample sequenced in a study of cytomegalovirus exposure and HLA in healthy donors. PCR employed 60 Vbeta and 13 Jbeta primers. Here immunoSEQ multiplex PCR was the method, and the copy in TCRdb shows in-frame clones only, minus some. In the table there are fewer than 90,000 clones, 77% of which are singletons. Sequenced material: PBMCs. All receptors derive from a man aged 30 to 45 in good health and CMV-seronegative.

This clone has a handful of counts. The chain carries TRBV7-9 and TRBJ2-5; 7 bases map to TRBD2. Germline CDR1 reads SEHNR; CDR2 reads FQNEAQ (reference sequence). This CDR3 region has 14 residues. The ends lost 2 bases at V and 0 bases at J; junction bases unmatched: 0. The CDR3, as DNA: TGTGCCAGCAGCTTAACTAGCGACCAAGAGACCCAGTACTTC. This translates into CASSLTSDQETQYF.

This chain joins TRBV21-1 and TRBJ2-7; TRBD2, the table's D call, was not compared with the DNA. TRBV21-1 is noted as a pseudogene. This CDR3 contains 14 residues. The CDR3 spells CASSKGGAGGEQYF. In nucleotides, the CDR3 is TGTGCCAGCAGCAAAGGCGGAGCGGGAGGAGAGCAGTACTTC.